The TCR beta chain under discussion was sequenced for a study of T-cell reconstitution after alpha-beta-depleted transplantation in children. This CDR3 comprises 16 residues. The germline V gene encodes CDR1 SQVTM and CDR2 ANQGSEA. Trimming removed 0 bases from V and 0 bases from J, with 12 bases in between. Researchers prepared the TCRbeta library using unique molecular identifiers, the study reports. One entry per CDR3 protein, called by TCRdb with MiXCR from the PCR reads. The data hold about 420,000 distinct CDR3 sequences, with approximately 10% observed a single time. This clonotype appeared a few times.

The chain uses TRBV29-1 and TRBJ2-1, with D tentatively TRBD1 or TRBD2 (6 bases each). The sequencing here drew on PBMCs from the stem cell graft donor, taken from the stem cell graft. The origin of this receptor is a human donor who donated a stem cell graft to a child with acute myeloid leukemia. CDR3 coding DNA: TGCAGCGTTGAAGATCTCGGGGGCAGCTCCTACAATGAGCAGTTCTTC. Translated, it gives CSVEDLGGSSYNEQFF.